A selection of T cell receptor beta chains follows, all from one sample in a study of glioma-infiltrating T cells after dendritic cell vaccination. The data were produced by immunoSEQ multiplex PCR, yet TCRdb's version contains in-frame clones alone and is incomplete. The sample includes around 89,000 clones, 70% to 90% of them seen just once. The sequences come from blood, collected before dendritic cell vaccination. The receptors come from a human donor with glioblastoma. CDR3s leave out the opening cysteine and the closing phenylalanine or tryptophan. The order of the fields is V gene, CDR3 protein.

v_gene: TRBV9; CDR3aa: ASSVSGTGSSYNEQF
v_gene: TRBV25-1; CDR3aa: ASSDLHHRVVRAEAF
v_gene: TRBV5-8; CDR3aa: ASSRDRASLH
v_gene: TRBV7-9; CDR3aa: ASSLTTRDNEQF
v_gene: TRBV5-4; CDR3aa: ASSLYYAISYGYT
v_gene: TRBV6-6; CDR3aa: ASSYDAGGEQY
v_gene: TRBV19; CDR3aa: ASSIDGVGTGEDTQY
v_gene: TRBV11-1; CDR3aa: ASSFWGGSADTQY
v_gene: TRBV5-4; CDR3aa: ASSLTSGGAYEQY
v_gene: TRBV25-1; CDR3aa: ASSVGQGTYGYT
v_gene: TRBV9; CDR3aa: ASSPEEGTRSSYEQY
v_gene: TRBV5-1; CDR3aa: ASSLVPGGEKLF
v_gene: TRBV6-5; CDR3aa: ASSYSGQDYNEQF
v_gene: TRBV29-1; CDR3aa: SVVSGGSNTGELF
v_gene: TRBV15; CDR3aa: ATSRGQLNEQF
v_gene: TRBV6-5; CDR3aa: ASSYIPGGTDTQY
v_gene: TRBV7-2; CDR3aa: ASSTSGGSSYEQY
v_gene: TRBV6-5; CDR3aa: ASQPDTLYNEQF
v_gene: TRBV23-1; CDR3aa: ASSQSGTV
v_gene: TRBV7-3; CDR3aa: ASSPSGTSEGYT
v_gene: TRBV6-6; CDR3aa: ASSYPGTVVTEAF
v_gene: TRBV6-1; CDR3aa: ASSGQGGANVLT
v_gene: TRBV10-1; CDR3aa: ASKDHGLYGYT
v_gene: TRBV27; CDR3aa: ASRGQDRLGDGYT
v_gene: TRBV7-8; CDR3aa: ASSLLAGGQYNEQF
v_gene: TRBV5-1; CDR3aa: ASRQAGTSAYEQY
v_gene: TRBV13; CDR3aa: ASSLRQGVGGYT
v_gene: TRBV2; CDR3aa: ASSAELNYGYT
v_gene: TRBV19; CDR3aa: ASSPRDRLYTNTGELF
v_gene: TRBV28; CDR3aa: ASRAQGAQTRGYT
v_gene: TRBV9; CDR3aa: ASSVAGYNEQF
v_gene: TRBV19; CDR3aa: AGSGRVDTEAF
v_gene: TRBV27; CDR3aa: ASSLLNRGSLSGNTIY
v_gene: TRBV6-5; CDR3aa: ASSPTGNYGYT
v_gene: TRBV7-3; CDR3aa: ASSLAAGGSYEQY
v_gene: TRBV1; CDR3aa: TSSQDLADSPHGEKLF
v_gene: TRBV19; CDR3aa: ASSMGRSAGKYEQY
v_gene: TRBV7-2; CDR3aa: ASSWGTASYNEQF
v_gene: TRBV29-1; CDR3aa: SVEEWLHSGANVLT
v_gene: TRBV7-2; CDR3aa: ASSLLSGALTETQY
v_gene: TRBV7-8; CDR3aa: ASSPWTGGVLYEQY
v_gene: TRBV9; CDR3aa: ASSAQSGGDLYGYT
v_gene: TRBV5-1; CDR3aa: ASSPGLLGGTDTQY
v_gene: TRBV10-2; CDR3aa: ASSDLRAGYYEQY